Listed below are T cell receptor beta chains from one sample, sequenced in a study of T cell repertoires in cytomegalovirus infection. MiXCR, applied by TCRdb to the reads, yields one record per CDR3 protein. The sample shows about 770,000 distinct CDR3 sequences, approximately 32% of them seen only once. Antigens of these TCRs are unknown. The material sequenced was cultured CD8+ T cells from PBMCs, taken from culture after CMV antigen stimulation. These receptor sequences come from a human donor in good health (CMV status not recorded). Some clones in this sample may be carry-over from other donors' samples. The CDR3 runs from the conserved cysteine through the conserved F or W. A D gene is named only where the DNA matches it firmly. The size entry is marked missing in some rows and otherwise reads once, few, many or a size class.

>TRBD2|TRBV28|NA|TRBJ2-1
CASSLLLAGFAGEQFF
TGTGCCAGCAGTTTACTCCTAGCGGGGTTTGCGGGCGAGCAGTTCTTC
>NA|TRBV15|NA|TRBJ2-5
CATSRVSKQETQYF
TGTGCCACCAGCAGAGTATCCAAACAAGAGACCCAGTACTTC
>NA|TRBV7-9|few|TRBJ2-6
CASSQSDRPSGANVLTF
TGTGCCAGCAGTCAATCCGACAGGCCTTCTGGGGCCAACGTCCTGACTTTC
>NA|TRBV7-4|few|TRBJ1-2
CASSTPGEDYNYGYTF
TGTGCCAGCAGCACCCCCGGCGAAGATTATAACTATGGCTACACCTTC
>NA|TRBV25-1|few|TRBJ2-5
CASSEYKETQYF
TGTGCCAGCAGTGAATATAAAGAGACCCAGTACTTC
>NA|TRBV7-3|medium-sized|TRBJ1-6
CASSFTARDSPLHF
TGTGCCAGCAGCTTTACGGCCCGGGATTCACCCCTCCACTTT
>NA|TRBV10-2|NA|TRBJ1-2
CASSAGAGVGYKDYGYTF
TGCGCCAGCAGTGCCGGGGCAGGGGTGGGTTATAAGGACTATGGCTACACCTTC
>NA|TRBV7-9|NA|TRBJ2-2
CASSAKENLNTGELFF
TGTGCCAGCAGCGCTAAGGAGAACCTGAACACCGGGGAGCTGTTTTTT
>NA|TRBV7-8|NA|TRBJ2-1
CASSPPGISSYNEQFF
TGTGCCAGCAGCCCCCCCGGGATCAGCTCCTACAATGAGCAGTTCTTC
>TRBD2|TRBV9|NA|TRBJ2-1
CASSVDLAGSNEQFF
TGTGCCAGCAGCGTAGATCTAGCGGGGTCTAATGAGCAGTTCTTC
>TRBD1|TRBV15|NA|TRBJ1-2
CATSSRTGDYGYTF
TGTGCCACCAGCAGCCGGACAGGGGACTATGGCTACACCTTC
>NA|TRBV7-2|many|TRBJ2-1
CASSDGGGSSYNEQFF
TGTGCCAGCAGCGACGGGGGTGGGAGCTCCTACAATGAGCAGTTCTTC
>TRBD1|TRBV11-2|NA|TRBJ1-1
CASSFWRTGGLTEAFF
TGTGCCAGCAGCTTTTGGAGGACAGGGGGCTTAACTGAAGCTTTCTTT
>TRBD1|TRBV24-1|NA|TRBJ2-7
CATPEGDRIYEQYF
TGTGCCACCCCCGAAGGGGACAGGATCTACGAGCAGTACTTC
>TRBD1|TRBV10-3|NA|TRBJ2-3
CAISESEGTGGRSTDTQYF
TGTGCCATCAGTGAGTCGGAAGGGACAGGGGGCAGGAGCACAGATACGCAGTATTTT
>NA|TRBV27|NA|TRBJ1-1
CASSRSRNTEAFF
TGTGCCAGCAGTCGATCACGGAACACTGAAGCTTTCTTT
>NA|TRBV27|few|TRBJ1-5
CASGLTGGNQPQHF
TGTGCCAGCGGATTGACGGGTGGCAATCAGCCCCAGCATTTT
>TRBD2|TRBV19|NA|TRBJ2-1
CASSIGRGVAYNEQFF
TGTGCCAGTAGTATCGGTCGGGGGGTTGCCTACAATGAGCAGTTCTTC